Below are 3 T cell receptor beta chains sequenced from a single sample in a study of T cells in Graves' hyperthyroidism and ophthalmopathy. RNA transcripts were the template for amplifying TCR beta CDR3 regions. HTBI primers were employed in a first-round RT-PCR of the TCR CDR3. One entry per CDR3 protein, called by TCRdb with MiXCR from the multiplex PCR reads. Of 140,000 or so distinct CDR3 sequences listed, 22% are singletons. Sequencing used blood. These TCRs come from a woman aged 45-65 years with Graves' hyperthyroidism that later progressed to Graves' ophthalmopathy.

This clonotype was observed many times. V gene TRBV7-9 combines with J gene TRBJ2-7, with 7 bases fitting TRBD2. The CDR3 spans 13 residues. The germline V gene encodes CDR1 SEHNR and CDR2 FQNEAQ (reference sequence). Trimming took 8 bases from V and 1 from J; bases not matched to a gene: 5. The CDR3 DNA sequence: TGTGCCAGCGAAGGCGGGGGTTCCTACGAGCAGTACTTC. Its protein product is CASEGGGSYEQYF.

This chain connects TRBV28 to TRBJ1-4, with unresolved D. Trimming took off 0 bases at V and 0 bases at J, with 5 bases between the two ends. The germline V gene encodes CDR1 MDHEN and CDR2 SYDVKM. CDR3 length: 15 residues. The CDR3, as DNA: TGTGCCAGCAGTTTATGGTCCGCAACTAATGAAAAACTGTTTTTT. This translates into CASSLWSATNEKLFF. Variable domain in full (rest from reference TRBV28 and TRBJ1-4): DVKVTQSSRYLVKRTGEKVFLECVQDMDHENMFWYRQDPGLGLRLIYFSYDVKMKEKGDIPEGYSVSREKKERFSLILESASTNQTSMYLCASSLWSATNEKLFFGSGTQLSVL.

This clonotype has more than one count but fewer than ten. The V gene is TRBV6-1, the J gene TRBJ1-2; D unclear. The CDR3 is 13 residues long. Germline values: CDR1 MNHNS, CDR2 SASEGT. Deletions cut 3 bases from V and 2 bases from J, with 7 bases between. In DNA form, the CDR3 reads TGTGCCAGCAGTGATCGCCCAAACTATGGCTACACCTTC. Its protein is CASSDRPNYGYTF.